The 31 T cell receptor beta chains below come from one sample, sequenced in a study of T-cell memory formation after mild COVID-19. TCRdb passed the 5' RACE reads through MiXCR, listing each CDR3 protein once. The sample has some 250,000 distinct CDR3 sequences, more than 15% seen once. The sample comprised PBMCs or a T cell subset sorted from them (not recorded which). Every receptor here comes from a man aged 18 to 29 who had mild COVID-19 (a few samples of this study predate the infection). Cell type and time point are not known.

This chain joins TRBV6-1 and TRBJ2-3, with D unclear. Trimming left V 5 bases short and J 0 bases short, with 12 bases between. Germline CDR1 MNHNS, CDR2 SASEGT. This CDR3 comprises 15 residues. Here the CDR3 reads CASSPGARSTDTQYF. In DNA, the CDR3 is TGTGCCAGCAGTCCCGGCGCCCGGAGCACAGATACGCAGTATTTT.

Concerning this clonotype itself: A read error is possible here, since a much larger clone lies one base away. The rearrangement uses TRBV5-1 and TRBJ1-1, with D perhaps matching TRBD1 (5 bases). This CDR3 has 13 residues. Germline-derived CDR1 and CDR2 are SGHRS and YFSETQ. Between the trimmed V and J ends, which lost 0 bases and 4 bases, there was a span of 7 bases. The CDR3 sequence is CASSLVGTTEAFF. CDR3 DNA: TGCGCCAGCAGCTTGGTGGGGACCACTGAAGCTTTCTTT.

The gene calls are TRBV25-1 and TRBJ2-6, with 7 bases lining up with TRBD2. Germline V CDR1 and CDR2: MGHDK, SYGVNS. CDR3 length: 17 residues. V was pared by 1 base and J by 0 bases, with 3 bases of the junction left unmatched. The CDR3 coding sequence is TGTGCCAGCAGTGAATCGGGGGGTTCCTCTGGGGCCAACGTCCTGACTTTC. Amino acid sequence: CASSESGGSSGANVLTF.

This clonotype occurred a few times. V usage is TRBV23-1 and J usage is TRBJ2-5; 7 positions match TRBD1. TRBV23-1 is known as an ORF, though its function is uncertain. J gave up 4 bases and V 2 bases, and 10 bases lay outside the gene matches. The CDR3 consists of 16 residues. CDR3 coding DNA: TGCGCCAGCAGTCAAACCACAGGGGCTCGGGGAGAGACCCAGTACTTC. Amino acids: CASSQTTGARGETQYF.

The table lists this clonotype with many counts. A read error may account for a junction end that differs from germline. The rearrangement links TRBV20-1 to TRBJ1-3; 7 bases align to TRBD1. This CDR3 contains 14 residues. Looked up from germline, CDR1 is DFQATT and CDR2 is SNEGSKA (reference sequence). The CDR3, as DNA: TGCAGTGCTCGAGATGGGACAGTCTTAAACACCATATATTTT. Translating it yields CSARDGTVLNTIYF.

This clonotype was picked up a small number of times. This chain joins TRBV5-6 and TRBJ2-3; the D is unclear. The CDR3 is made up of 15 amino acids. CDR1 SGHDT and CDR2 YYEEEE come from the germline V gene. Trimming left V 2 bases short and J 4 bases short, with 14 bases between. CDR3 region: CASSLPGLAADTQYF. In DNA, the CDR3 is TGTGCCAGCAGCTTACCAGGTCTCGCAGCAGATACGCAGTATTTT. Filled out from reference TRBV5-6 and TRBJ2-3, the complete variable domain reads DAGVTQSPTHLIKTRGQQVTLRCSPKSGHDTVSWYQQALGQGPQFIFQYYEEEERQRGNFPDRFSGHQFPNYSSELNVNALLLGDSALYLCASSLPGLAADTQYFGPGTRLTVL.

In its sample, this clonotype was seen a few times. J is TRBJ2-2 and V is TRBV3-1, with D unclear. Trimming removed 7 bases from V and 0 bases from J, with 6 bases in between. CDR1 is LGHDT and CDR2 is YNNKEL in the germline V gene (reference sequence). CDR3 length: 13 residues. The CDR3 reads CASKGPNTGELFF. In nucleotides, the CDR3 is TGTGCCAGCAAGGGCCCGAACACCGGGGAGCTGTTTTTT.

The chain joins TRBV6-1 to TRBJ2-7, with D perhaps assigned TRBD1 or TRBD2 (5 bases each). Germline V gene sequence: CDR1 MNHNS, CDR2 SASEGT. Trimming took off 4 bases at V and 0 bases at J, with 13 bases between the two ends. The CDR3 runs 15 residues. The CDR3 protein is CASSVYAGTSYEQYV. CDR3 nucleotides: TGTGCCAGCAGTGTTTATGCAGGGACCTCCTACGAGCAGTACGTC.

The chain carries TRBV7-9 and TRBJ1-1, with TRBD1 matching 10 bases. Germline assignment: CDR1 SEHNR and CDR2 FQNEAQ (reference sequence). The CDR3 totals 15 residues. V was clipped by 5 bases and J by 5 bases; unmatched bases: 8. The chain's CDR3 is CASSPDRGEGTEAFF. In DNA, the CDR3 is TGTGCCAGCAGCCCGGACAGGGGGGAAGGAACTGAAGCTTTCTTT. Using reference TRBV7-9 and TRBJ1-1 for the parts outside the CDR3, the full variable domain is DTGVSQNPRHKITKRGQNVTFRCDPISEHNRLYWYRQTLGQGPEFLTYFQNEAQLEKSRLLSDRFSAERPKGSFSTLEIQRTEQGDSAMYLCASSPDRGEGTEAFFGQGTRLTVV.

There are a few counts of this clonotype. The chain links TRBV9 to TRBJ1-2, with 7 nucleotides matching TRBD1. Germline CDR1 and CDR2: SGDLS and YYNGEE. After removal of 0 bases from V and 7 bases from J, the junction contained 6 bases not matched to a gene. The length of the CDR3 is 14 residues. The CDR3 loop is CASSVGQGKGGYTF. CDR3 sequence (DNA): TGTGCCAGCAGCGTAGGACAGGGAAAGGGTGGCTACACCTTC.

In this sample, this clonotype turned up a few times. V gene TRBV4-2 combines with J gene TRBJ2-7; 12 bases are a match to TRBD2. CDR3 length: 14 amino acids. Germline assignment: CDR1 LGHNA and CDR2 YNFKEQ. The ends lost 6 bases at V and 7 bases at J; junction bases unmatched: 7. As DNA, the CDR3 is TGTGCCAGCAGGTCGACTAGCGGGGGAAATGAGCAGTACTTC. Encoded protein: CASRSTSGGNEQYF.

V usage is TRBV3-1 and J usage is TRBJ2-5; D assignment may be TRBD1 or TRBD2 (5 bases each). Looked up from germline, CDR1 is LGHDT and CDR2 is YNNKEL (reference sequence). The CDR3 is 13 amino acids. V lost 7 bases, J lost 1 base, and 10 bases lay in between. The CDR3 here is CASNRGAQETQYF. The CDR3 DNA reads TGTGCCAGCAACCGAGGGGCCCAAGAGACCCAGTACTTC.

By share of the sample, this clonotype is medium-sized. The V call is TRBV20-1, the J call TRBJ1-5, with D hard to call. The V and J ends lost 0 bases and 4 bases respectively, with 10 bases between them. This CDR3 contains 14 residues. Germline V lookup: CDR1 DFQATT, CDR2 SNEGSKA (reference sequence). CDR3 nucleotides: TGCAGTGCTAGAGATTTGCCGGGTAATCAGCCCCAGCATTTT. Amino acid sequence: CSARDLPGNQPQHF.

V is TRBV20-1 and J is TRBJ1-1; the D gene is possibly TRBD1 (6 bases). Trimming took 0 bases from V and 4 from J, leaving 12 bases between them. The V gene's germline CDR1 is DFQATT and CDR2 SNEGSKA (reference sequence). This CDR3 region has 14 residues. The CDR3 loop reads CSARDAYRATEAFF. The CDR3 DNA follows: TGCAGTGCTAGAGATGCCTACAGGGCCACTGAAGCTTTCTTT.

This chain links TRBV29-1 with TRBJ2-6; 7 nucleotides match TRBD1. The CDR3 extends over 15 amino acids. J gave up 0 bases and V 7 bases, and 6 bases lay outside the gene matches. CDR1 and CDR2 (germline): SQVTM, ANQGSEA. Written as DNA, the CDR3 is TGCAGCGCCAGGACAGGCCTCTCTGGGGCCAACGTCCTGACTTTC. This gives the protein CSARTGLSGANVLTF.

The chain has TRBV5-1 and TRBJ2-2; possible D gene TRBD1, 6 bases. The V gene's germline CDR1 is SGHRS and CDR2 YFSETQ. V dropped 4 bases and J dropped 0 bases, with 10 bases sitting between them. The CDR3 covers 15 residues. The CDR3 DNA is TGCGCCAGCAGCCCCCGGACAGCGAACACCGGGGAGCTGTTTTTT. The encoded protein is CASSPRTANTGELFF. Full variable domain (remainder filled in from reference TRBV5-1 and TRBJ2-2): KAGVTQTPRYLIKTRGQQVTLSCSPISGHRSVSWYQQTPGQGLQFLFEYFSETQRNKGNFPGRFSGRQFSNSRSEMNVSTLELGDSALYLCASSPRTANTGELFFGEGSRLTVL.

Many counts were recorded for this clonotype. The DNA of the CDR3 is TGTGCCAGCAGGCAGACAGGGTCGGATGGCTACACCTTC. Protein product: CASRQTGSDGYTF. This chain connects TRBV12-3 or TRBV12-4 to TRBJ1-2; 7 nucleotides agree with TRBD1. The CDR3 is 13 amino acids. After removal of 6 bases from V and 6 bases from J, the junction contained 7 bases not matched to a gene.

This clonotype has ten or more counts. The chain employs TRBV12-3 or TRBV12-4 and TRBJ2-3; D is ambiguous. The CDR3 totals 12 residues. V was pared by 8 bases and J by 3 bases, with 9 bases between. CDR3 bases: TGTGCCAGCTGGGCCGGAACAGATACGCAGTATTTT. Translation: CASWAGTDTQYF.

This clonotype was observed a few times. V is TRBV12-3 or TRBV12-4 and J is TRBJ2-3; 11 bases are a match to TRBD1. CDR3 length: 14 residues. J was trimmed by 6 bases and V by 8 bases; bases with no gene match: 7. CDR3 DNA: TGTGCCAGCCTCAGGACAGGGGGCTTCGATACGCAGTATTTT. Translation: CASLRTGGFDTQYF.

V usage is TRBV5-1 and J usage is TRBJ2-3; D not certain. Germline V gene sequence: CDR1 SGHRS, CDR2 YFSETQ. The CDR3 runs 14 residues. The germline V and J ends were trimmed by 0 bases and 2 bases, with 7 bases remaining between them. The chain's CDR3 is CASSLDKITDTQYF. In DNA form, the CDR3 reads TGCGCCAGCAGCTTGGACAAAATCACAGATACGCAGTATTTT. The full variable domain, with the rest looked up from reference TRBV5-1 and TRBJ2-3, is KAGVTQTPRYLIKTRGQQVTLSCSPISGHRSVSWYQQTPGQGLQFLFEYFSETQRNKGNFPGRFSGRQFSNSRSEMNVSTLELGDSALYLCASSLDKITDTQYFGPGTRLTVL.

The rearrangement links TRBV4-1 to TRBJ2-5; no clear D gene. The V end was cut by 1 base, the J end by 1 base, with 4 bases between. Germline V gene sequence: CDR1 MGHRA, CDR2 YSYEKL. This CDR3 is 13 amino acids long. CDR3 nucleotide sequence: TGCGCCAGCAGCCAAGCCCCCCAAGAGACCCAGTACTTC. The encoded protein is CASSQAPQETQYF.

This clonotype appeared a few times. The chain couples TRBV7-2 to TRBJ2-1; D call uncertain. V was clipped by 2 bases and J by 5 bases, with 13 bases between them. Germline CDR1 SGHTA, CDR2 FQGNSA. CDR3 length equals 15 residues. CDR3 in amino acids: CASSLQADWNNEQFF. The CDR3 bases are TGTGCCAGCAGCTTACAAGCCGACTGGAACAATGAGCAGTTCTTC.

The chain uses TRBV4-2 and TRBJ2-1; D gene ambiguous. The CDR3 contains 18 residues. CDR1 and CDR2 from the germline V gene are LGHNA and YNFKEQ. V lost 2 bases and J 0 bases, leaving 17 bases between the germline ends. Written as DNA, the CDR3 is TGTGCCAGCAGCCAATTGCCTCCAGACTCCAGCTCCTACAATGAGCAGTTCTTC. Its protein product is CASSQLPPDSSSYNEQFF.

The chain is built from TRBV19 and TRBJ1-1; unclear D gene. There are 13 residues in the CDR3. V was clipped by 4 bases and J by 1 base, with 7 bases between them. In germline, CDR1 is LNHDA, CDR2 SQIVND (reference sequence). In nucleotides, the CDR3 is TGTGCCAGTAGTACGCAGACGAACACTGAAGCTTTCTTT. Amino acid sequence: CASSTQTNTEAFF.

This clonotype was detected a few times. The chain is built from TRBV6-5 and TRBJ2-2; D may be TRBD2 (6 bases). The CDR3 has 17 amino acids. V was trimmed by 2 bases and J by 8 bases, leaving 21 bases between them. The germline V gene has CDR1 MNHEY and CDR2 SVGAGI. CDR3 sequence reads: CASSYGGEILPIGELFF. In nucleotides, the CDR3 is TGTGCCAGCAGTTACGGCGGGGAGATCCTTCCCATAGGGGAGCTGTTTTTT.

The chain is built from TRBV5-1 and TRBJ2-5; 12 nucleotides match TRBD1. CDR3 size: 15 residues. Germline V gene lookup returns CDR1 SGHRS and CDR2 YFSETQ. Trimming at V came to 4 bases and at J to 4 bases, leaving 5 bases not matched to a gene. This CDR3 is CASSSGTGGLETQYF. Written as DNA, the CDR3 is TGCGCCAGCAGCAGTGGGACAGGGGGCTTAGAGACCCAGTACTTC. Drawing the rest from reference TRBV5-1 and TRBJ2-5, the complete variable domain is KAGVTQTPRYLIKTRGQQVTLSCSPISGHRSVSWYQQTPGQGLQFLFEYFSETQRNKGNFPGRFSGRQFSNSRSEMNVSTLELGDSALYLCASSSGTGGLETQYFGPGTRLLVL.

This chain links TRBV3-1 with TRBJ1-6; D gene unclear. V lost 0 bases and J lost 9, with 6 bases in between. The CDR3 contains 13 residues. Per the germline V gene, CDR1 is LGHDT and CDR2 is YNNKEL (reference sequence). DNA for the CDR3: TGTGCCAGCAGCCAAGAGGGAAGTTCACCCCTCCACTTT. It translates to CASSQEGSSPLHF.

The genes are TRBV7-2 and TRBJ1-5; 9 bases fit TRBD1. Losses at the gene ends were 5 bases for V and 7 bases for J; bases not matched to a gene: 3. Per the germline V gene, CDR1 is SGHTA and CDR2 is FQGNSA. The CDR3 runs 13 residues. The CDR3 coding sequence is TGTGCCAGCAGCGGGGACAGGGCCCAGCCCCAGCATTTT. It encodes CASSGDRAQPQHF.

CDR3 sequence (DNA): TGTGCCAGCAGCTTAGCGCGGGGTCCAGAGACCCAGTACTTC. Translated: CASSLARGPETQYF. This chain joins TRBV7-2 and TRBJ2-5, with TRBD2 as a possible D gene (6 bases). Germline V lookup: CDR1 SGHTA, CDR2 FQGNSA. This CDR3 comprises 14 residues. V lost 0 bases and J lost 4, with 9 bases in between.

The chain joins TRBV28 to TRBJ1-3; D is ambiguous. V lost 10 bases to trimming and J lost 0 bases, with 13 bases between them. Germline V gene lookup returns CDR1 MDHEN and CDR2 SYDVKM. The CDR3 covers 14 residues. The CDR3 here is CATQDGSSGNTIYF. The CDR3 nucleotides are TGTGCCACTCAGGACGGGAGCTCTGGAAACACCATATATTTT.

The gene calls are TRBV12-3 or TRBV12-4 and TRBJ2-2; D possibly uses TRBD1 or TRBD2 (6 bases each). The germline V and J ends were trimmed by 11 bases and 0 bases, with 10 bases remaining between them. This CDR3 spans 13 amino acids. CDR3 sequence reads: CAVRGPNTGELFF. CDR3 in DNA: TGTGCCGTTCGGGGGCCGAACACCGGGGAGCTGTTTTTT.